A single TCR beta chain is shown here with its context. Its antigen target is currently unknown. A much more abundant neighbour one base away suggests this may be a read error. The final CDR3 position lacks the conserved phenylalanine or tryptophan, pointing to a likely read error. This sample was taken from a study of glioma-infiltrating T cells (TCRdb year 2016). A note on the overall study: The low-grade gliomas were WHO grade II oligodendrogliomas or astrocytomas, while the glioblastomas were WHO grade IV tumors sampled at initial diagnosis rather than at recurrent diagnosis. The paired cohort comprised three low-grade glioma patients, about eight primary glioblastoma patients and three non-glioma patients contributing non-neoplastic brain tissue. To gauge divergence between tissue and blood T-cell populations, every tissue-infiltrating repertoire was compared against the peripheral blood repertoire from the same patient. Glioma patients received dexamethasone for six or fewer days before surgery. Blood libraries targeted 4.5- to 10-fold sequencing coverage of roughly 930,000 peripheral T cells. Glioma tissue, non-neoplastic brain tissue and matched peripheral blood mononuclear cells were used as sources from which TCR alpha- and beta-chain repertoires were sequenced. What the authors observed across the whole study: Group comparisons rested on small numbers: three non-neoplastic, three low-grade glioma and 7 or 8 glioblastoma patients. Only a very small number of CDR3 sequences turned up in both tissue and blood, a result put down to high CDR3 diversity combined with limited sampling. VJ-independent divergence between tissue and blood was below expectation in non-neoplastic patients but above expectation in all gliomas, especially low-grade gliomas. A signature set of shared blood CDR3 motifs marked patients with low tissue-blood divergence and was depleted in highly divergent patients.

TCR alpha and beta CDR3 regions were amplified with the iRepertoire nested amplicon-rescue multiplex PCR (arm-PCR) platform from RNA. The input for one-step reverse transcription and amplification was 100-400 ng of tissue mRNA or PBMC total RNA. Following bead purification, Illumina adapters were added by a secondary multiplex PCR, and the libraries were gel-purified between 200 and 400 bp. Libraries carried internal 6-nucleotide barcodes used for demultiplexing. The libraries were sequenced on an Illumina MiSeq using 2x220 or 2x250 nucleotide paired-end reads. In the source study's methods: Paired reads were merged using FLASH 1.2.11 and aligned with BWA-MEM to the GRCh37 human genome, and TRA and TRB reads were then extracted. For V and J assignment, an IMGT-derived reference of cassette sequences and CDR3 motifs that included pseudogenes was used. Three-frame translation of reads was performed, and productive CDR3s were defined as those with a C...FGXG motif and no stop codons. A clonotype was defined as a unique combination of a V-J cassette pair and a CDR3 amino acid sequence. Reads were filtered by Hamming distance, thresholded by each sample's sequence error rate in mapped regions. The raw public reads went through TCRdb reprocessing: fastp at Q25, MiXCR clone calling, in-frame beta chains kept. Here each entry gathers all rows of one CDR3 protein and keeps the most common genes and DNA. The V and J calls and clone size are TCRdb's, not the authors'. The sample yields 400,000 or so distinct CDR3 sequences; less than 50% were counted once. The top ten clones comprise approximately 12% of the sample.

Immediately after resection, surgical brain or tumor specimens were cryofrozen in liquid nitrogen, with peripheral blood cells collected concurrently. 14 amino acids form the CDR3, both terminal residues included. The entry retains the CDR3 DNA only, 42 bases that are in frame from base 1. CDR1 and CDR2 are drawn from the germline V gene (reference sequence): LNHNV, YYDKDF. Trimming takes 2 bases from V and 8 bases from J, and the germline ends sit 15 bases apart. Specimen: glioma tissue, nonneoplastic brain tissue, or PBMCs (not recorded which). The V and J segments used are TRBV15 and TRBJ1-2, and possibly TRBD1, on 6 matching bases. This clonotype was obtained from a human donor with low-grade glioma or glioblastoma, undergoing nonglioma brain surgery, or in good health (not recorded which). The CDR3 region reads CATSRQQGPGGYTS. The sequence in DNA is TGTGCCACCAGCAGACAACAGGGCCCTGGAGGCTACACCTCC.